A selection of T cell receptor beta chains follows, all from one sample in a study of technical replicates of blood from a few donors. Clones were read by immunoSEQ multiplex PCR, and TCRdb kept only the in-frame ones, dropping some. The sample records 50,000 to 70,000 clones, roughly 90% being singletons. Specimen: PBMCs. Every receptor here comes from a human donor in good health. Some clones in this sample may be carry-over from other donors' samples. Each CDR3 is given with its conserved first and last residue. Each record gives: clone size, D gene, V gene, J gene, CDR3 protein, CDR3 DNA. D genes are given only for firm matches. The size field is filled for only some rows; it gives once, few, many or a size class.

abundance: -
d_gene: -
v_gene: TRBV5-1
j_gene: TRBJ2-4
CDR3aa: CASSLGDIQYF
CDR3nt: TGCGCCAGCAGCCTCGGGGACATTCAGTACTTC

abundance: -
d_gene: -
v_gene: TRBV2
j_gene: TRBJ2-6
CDR3aa: CASTVRSGANVLTF
CDR3nt: TGTGCCAGCACGGTGCGGTCTGGGGCCAACGTCCTGACTTTC

abundance: -
d_gene: -
v_gene: TRBV9
j_gene: TRBJ2-1
CDR3aa: CASSVASHRGEQFF
CDR3nt: TGTGCCAGCAGCGTAGCTAGTCACCGTGGTGAGCAGTTCTTC

abundance: -
d_gene: TRBD2
v_gene: TRBV18
j_gene: TRBJ2-1
CDR3aa: CASSPFREGYNEQFF
CDR3nt: TGTGCCAGCTCACCATTTCGGGAGGGATACAATGAGCAGTTCTTC

abundance: -
d_gene: -
v_gene: TRBV9
j_gene: TRBJ1-5
CDR3aa: CASSTGSYSNQPQHF
CDR3nt: TGTGCCAGCAGCACCGGGAGTTATAGCAATCAGCCCCAGCATTTT

abundance: -
d_gene: TRBD2
v_gene: TRBV19
j_gene: TRBJ2-1
CDR3aa: CASSQLTSSGSANEQFF
CDR3nt: TGTGCCAGTAGCCAATTAACCTCTAGCGGGAGTGCCAATGAGCAGTTCTTC

abundance: -
d_gene: -
v_gene: TRBV4-2
j_gene: TRBJ2-7
CDR3aa: CASSQVGLAEQYF
CDR3nt: TGTGCCAGCAGCCAGGTCGGACTGGCCGAGCAGTACTTC

abundance: -
d_gene: TRBD1
v_gene: TRBV13
j_gene: TRBJ1-2
CDR3aa: CASSTHGGGFGYTF
CDR3nt: TGTGCCAGCAGCACCCACGGAGGGGGCTTTGGCTACACCTTC

abundance: -
d_gene: TRBD1
v_gene: TRBV4-3
j_gene: TRBJ1-5
CDR3aa: CASSRRQGLNQPQHF
CDR3nt: TGCGCCAGCAGCCGCCGACAGGGGCTCAATCAGCCCCAGCATTTT

abundance: -
d_gene: TRBD1
v_gene: TRBV6-1
j_gene: TRBJ2-2
CDR3aa: CASGQDRANTGELFF
CDR3nt: TGTGCCAGCGGACAGGACAGAGCGAACACCGGGGAGCTGTTTTTT

abundance: -
d_gene: TRBD1
v_gene: TRBV7-9
j_gene: TRBJ1-6
CDR3aa: CASSKDRDNSPLHF
CDR3nt: TGTGCCAGCAGCAAGGACAGGGATAATTCACCCCTCCACTTT

abundance: -
d_gene: -
v_gene: TRBV19
j_gene: TRBJ2-3
CDR3aa: CASSTRFGTQYF
CDR3nt: TGTGCCAGTAGTACCCGCTTCGGTACGCAGTATTTT

abundance: -
d_gene: TRBD2
v_gene: TRBV4-3
j_gene: TRBJ2-1
CDR3aa: CASSQSRGSSYNEQFF
CDR3nt: TGCGCCAGCAGCCAATCACGCGGGAGCTCCTACAATGAGCAGTTCTTC

abundance: -
d_gene: TRBD1
v_gene: TRBV9
j_gene: TRBJ1-2
CDR3aa: CASSLLGQGSGYTF
CDR3nt: TGTGCCAGCAGCCTGCTCGGACAGGGATCCGGCTACACCTTC

abundance: -
d_gene: TRBD1
v_gene: TRBV7-8
j_gene: TRBJ1-2
CDR3aa: CASSSQQGVSGYTF
CDR3nt: TGTGCCAGCAGCTCACAACAGGGGGTGTCTGGCTACACCTTC

abundance: -
d_gene: TRBD2
v_gene: TRBV7-9
j_gene: TRBJ2-2
CDR3aa: CASSSGLADTGELFF
CDR3nt: TGTGCCAGCAGCTCCGGACTAGCGGACACCGGGGAGCTGTTTTTT

abundance: -
d_gene: -
v_gene: TRBV7-2
j_gene: TRBJ2-3
CDR3aa: CASSLDRADTQYF
CDR3nt: TGTGCCAGCAGCTTAGACAGGGCAGATACGCAGTATTTT

abundance: -
d_gene: -
v_gene: TRBV6-1
j_gene: TRBJ1-1
CDR3aa: CASSSSLQMNTEAFF
CDR3nt: TGTGCCAGCAGTTCGAGTCTCCAAATGAACACTGAAGCTTTCTTT

abundance: -
d_gene: -
v_gene: TRBV18
j_gene: TRBJ1-1
CDR3aa: CASSPLQGEAFF
CDR3nt: TGTGCCAGCTCACCCTTACAGGGTGAAGCTTTCTTT

abundance: -
d_gene: TRBD1
v_gene: TRBV18
j_gene: TRBJ1-6
CDR3aa: CASSPGDRTSPLHF
CDR3nt: TGTGCCAGCTCACCGGGGGACAGAACTTCACCCCTCCACTTT

abundance: -
d_gene: -
v_gene: TRBV4-3
j_gene: TRBJ2-1
CDR3aa: CASSQAPVSGYNEQFF
CDR3nt: TGCGCCAGCAGCCAAGCCCCCGTAAGCGGATACAATGAGCAGTTCTTC

abundance: -
d_gene: TRBD1
v_gene: TRBV6-5
j_gene: TRBJ1-2
CDR3aa: CASSPTGGGYGYTF
CDR3nt: TGTGCCAGCAGTCCGACAGGGGGTGGCTATGGCTACACCTTC

abundance: -
d_gene: TRBD1
v_gene: TRBV2
j_gene: TRBJ1-2
CDR3aa: CASRIQGAANYGYTF
CDR3nt: TGTGCCAGCAGAATCCAGGGGGCAGCTAACTATGGCTACACCTTC

abundance: -
d_gene: TRBD1
v_gene: TRBV7-9
j_gene: TRBJ2-1
CDR3aa: CASSGTGDYNEQFF
CDR3nt: TGTGCCAGCAGCGGGACAGGGGATTACAATGAGCAGTTCTTC

abundance: -
d_gene: -
v_gene: TRBV10-3
j_gene: TRBJ1-6
CDR3aa: CAISESMEGSNSPLHF
CDR3nt: TGTGCCATCAGTGAGTCGATGGAGGGGAGTAATTCACCCCTCCACTTT

abundance: -
d_gene: TRBD2
v_gene: TRBV7-2
j_gene: TRBJ2-1
CDR3aa: CASSPQGRPGGNEQFF
CDR3nt: TGTGCCAGCAGCCCCCAGGGCAGGCCGGGGGGGAATGAGCAGTTCTTC

abundance: -
d_gene: -
v_gene: TRBV7-8
j_gene: TRBJ1-6
CDR3aa: CASSFFLKPFSPLHF
CDR3nt: TGTGCCAGCAGCTTTTTTTTAAAGCCATTTTCACCCCTCCACTTT

abundance: -
d_gene: TRBD2
v_gene: TRBV5-1
j_gene: TRBJ2-2
CDR3aa: CASSLDPSGATGELFF
CDR3nt: TGCGCCAGCAGCTTGGATCCTAGCGGGGCCACCGGGGAGCTGTTTTTT

abundance: -
d_gene: -
v_gene: TRBV7-8
j_gene: TRBJ2-3
CDR3aa: CASSLVTGTSTDTQYF
CDR3nt: TGTGCCAGCAGCTTAGTCACCGGGACTAGCACAGATACGCAGTATTTT

abundance: -
d_gene: -
v_gene: TRBV15
j_gene: TRBJ1-4
CDR3aa: CATSRDMIGVSEKLFF
CDR3nt: TGTGCCACCAGCAGAGATATGATCGGGGTCAGTGAAAAACTGTTTTTT

abundance: -
d_gene: TRBD1
v_gene: TRBV7-9
j_gene: TRBJ1-1
CDR3aa: CASSPWTGLNTEAFF
CDR3nt: TGTGCCAGCAGCCCCTGGACAGGGCTGAACACTGAAGCTTTCTTT

abundance: -
d_gene: -
v_gene: TRBV5-5
j_gene: TRBJ2-7
CDR3aa: CASSSWTSTYEQYF
CDR3nt: TGTGCCAGCAGCTCTTGGACTTCTACCTACGAGCAGTACTTC

abundance: -
d_gene: TRBD2
v_gene: TRBV11-2
j_gene: TRBJ2-5
CDR3aa: CASSAAGGETQYF
CDR3nt: TGTGCCAGCAGCGCAGCGGGGGGGGAGACCCAGTACTTC

abundance: -
d_gene: -
v_gene: TRBV10-3
j_gene: TRBJ2-6
CDR3aa: CAILDSISGANVLTF
CDR3nt: TGTGCCATTTTGGACAGTATCTCTGGGGCCAACGTCCTGACTTTC

abundance: -
d_gene: TRBD1
v_gene: TRBV19
j_gene: TRBJ1-2
CDR3aa: CASSKDRGLSYGYTF
CDR3nt: TGTGCCAGTAGTAAGGACAGGGGGCTTTCCTATGGCTACACCTTC

abundance: many
d_gene: -
v_gene: TRBV21-1
j_gene: TRBJ1-2
CDR3aa: CASSAKNYGYTF
CDR3nt: TGTGCCAGCAGCGCTAAGAACTATGGCTACACCTTC

abundance: -
d_gene: TRBD1
v_gene: TRBV5-1
j_gene: TRBJ1-2
CDR3aa: CASSLQGADYGYTF
CDR3nt: TGCGCCAGCAGTTTACAGGGGGCAGACTATGGCTACACCTTC

abundance: -
d_gene: TRBD2
v_gene: TRBV5-1
j_gene: TRBJ2-5
CDR3aa: CASSFLPLASGAETQYF
CDR3nt: TGCGCCAGCAGCTTTCTCCCGCTGGCTAGCGGGGCTGAGACCCAGTACTTC

abundance: -
d_gene: TRBD1
v_gene: TRBV2
j_gene: TRBJ1-2
CDR3aa: CASSKDRGLYGYTF
CDR3nt: TGTGCCAGCAGTAAAGACAGGGGGCTCTATGGCTACACCTTC

abundance: -
d_gene: -
v_gene: TRBV4-1
j_gene: TRBJ2-1
CDR3aa: CASSRAPLVDEQFF
CDR3nt: TGCGCCAGCAGCCGGGCCCCCCTTGTCGATGAGCAGTTCTTC

abundance: -
d_gene: TRBD1
v_gene: TRBV5-1
j_gene: TRBJ2-1
CDR3aa: CASSRGTGERGNEQFF
CDR3nt: TGCGCCAGCAGCCGAGGGACAGGGGAGAGGGGGAATGAGCAGTTCTTC

abundance: -
d_gene: -
v_gene: TRBV21-1
j_gene: TRBJ2-3
CDR3aa: CASSKLTSGRRDTQYF
CDR3nt: TGTGCCAGCAGCAAACTGACTAGCGGGAGGCGGGATACGCAGTATTTT

abundance: -
d_gene: TRBD2
v_gene: TRBV9
j_gene: TRBJ2-1
CDR3aa: CASSVDPSGRNEQFF
CDR3nt: TGTGCCAGCAGCGTAGATCCTAGCGGGAGAAATGAGCAGTTCTTC

abundance: -
d_gene: TRBD2
v_gene: TRBV4-2
j_gene: TRBJ2-3
CDR3aa: CASSHPSSGEPTDTQYF
CDR3nt: TGTGCCAGCAGCCACCCCTCTAGCGGGGAACCCACAGATACGCAGTATTTT

abundance: -
d_gene: -
v_gene: TRBV19
j_gene: TRBJ1-2
CDR3aa: CASTNRANYGYTF
CDR3nt: TGTGCCAGTACGAACAGGGCTAACTATGGCTACACCTTC

abundance: -
d_gene: TRBD1
v_gene: TRBV4-1
j_gene: TRBJ2-7
CDR3aa: CASSLSNTGVYEQYF
CDR3nt: TGCGCCAGCAGCCTAAGTAATACAGGGGTGTACGAGCAGTACTTC